The 29 T cell receptor beta chains listed next were all sequenced from one sample in a study of cytomegalovirus exposure and HLA in healthy donors. The PCR ran on 60 Vbeta and 13 Jbeta primers. Repertoires were generated with immunoSEQ multiplex PCR, while TCRdb's copy carries only in-frame clones and drops some. The sample lists 60,000 to 70,000 clones; 65% to 85% were seen once. Sequenced material: PBMCs. These receptor sequences come from a woman aged 25 to 39 in good health and CMV-seronegative.

This rearrangement joins TRBV6-4 to TRBJ2-1; the D gene is possibly TRBD1 (5 bases). With 7 bases removed from V and 8 bases from J, the gap between germline ends came to 18 bases. The CDR3 is made up of 14 amino acids. From germline, CDR1 is MRHNA and CDR2 SNTAGT. The CDR3: CASKEGAGMDEQFF. The CDR3 DNA reads TGTGCCAGCAAGGAAGGGGCAGGGATGGATGAGCAGTTCTTC.

The chain has TRBV11-2 and TRBJ2-1, with 8 bases fitting TRBD1. The CDR3 runs to 15 residues. The germline CDR1 and CDR2 sequences are SGHAT and FQNNGV. The V segment lost 5 bases and the J segment 3 bases; nucleotides outside the gene matches: 6. CDR3 protein: CASSRSGQDYNEQFF. CDR3 DNA: TGTGCCAGCAGCCGCTCGGGACAGGACTACAATGAGCAGTTCTTC.

This clone was recorded only once. The rearrangement joins TRBV29-1 to TRBJ1-5; TRBD1 agrees at 9 bases. Trimming at V came to 7 bases and at J to 3 bases, leaving 7 bases not matched to a gene. From germline, CDR1 is SQVTM and CDR2 ANQGSEA. The CDR3 is made up of 14 amino acids. CDR3 residues: CSAIGQGNNQPQHF. The CDR3 DNA is TGCAGCGCCATCGGACAGGGGAACAATCAGCCCCAGCATTTT.

The CDR3: CASSLDRGYEQYF. As DNA, the CDR3 is TGTGCCAGCAGCCTGGACAGGGGGTACGAGCAGTACTTC. J is TRBJ2-7 and V is TRBV5-5, with 10 bases that match TRBD1. The ends lost 4 bases at V and 4 bases at J; junction bases unmatched: 2. This CDR3 region has 13 residues. Germline lookup yields CDR1 SGHKS and CDR2 YYEKEE (reference sequence).

The sample holds a few counts of this clone. The chain links TRBV6-5 to TRBJ1-5, with D possibly TRBD1 on 5 matching bases. V lost 6 bases and J lost 2, with 14 bases in between. The germline CDR1 and CDR2 sequences are MNHEY and SVGAGI. The CDR3 runs 15 residues. CDR3 amino acids: CASRAGGERNQPQHF. The DNA for the CDR3 is TGTGCCAGCAGGGCGGGGGGGGAGCGCAATCAGCCCCAGCATTTT.

The chain recombines TRBV27 with TRBJ1-2; TRBD1 agrees at 7 bases. CDR1 MNHEY and CDR2 SMNVEV come from the germline V gene (reference sequence). CDR3 size: 14 residues. Trimming took 4 bases from V and 4 from J; bases not matched to a gene: 6. In DNA form, the CDR3 reads TGTGCCAGCAGTTCCCAGGGACAGCCCTATGGCTACACCTTC. It codes for CASSSQGQPYGYTF.

This clone was counted between two and nine times. The chain has TRBV7-9 and TRBJ2-1; D ambiguous. The V end was cut by 4 bases, the J end by 9 bases, with 10 bases between. The CDR3 runs to 12 residues. Germline V gene lookup returns CDR1 SEHNR and CDR2 FQNEAQ (reference sequence). As DNA, the CDR3 is TGTGCCAGCAGCTATAACCTGGCTGAGCAGTTCTTC. It encodes CASSYNLAEQFF.

In nucleotides, the CDR3 is TGTGCCAGCAGCTCAACGGGACAGGGTTTCACCCAGTACTTC. Translation gives CASSSTGQGFTQYF. The V and J genes are TRBV7-6 and TRBJ2-5; TRBD1 aligns across 9 bases. After removal of 4 bases from V and 8 bases from J, the junction contained 8 bases not matched to a gene. This CDR3 has 14 amino acids. The germline V gene encodes CDR1 SGHVS and CDR2 FNYEAQ.

The rearrangement joins TRBV2 to TRBJ1-4; tentative D call: TRBD1 (5 bases). V lost 1 base, J lost 10 bases, and 13 bases lay in between. Germline values: CDR1 SNHLY, CDR2 FYNNEI. The CDR3 has 14 amino acids. CDR3 amino acids: CASSEVARAGKLFF. CDR3 nucleotide sequence: TGTGCCAGCAGTGAAGTGGCCAGGGCCGGAAAACTGTTTTTT.

This clone was detected a few times. The V gene is TRBV7-9, the J gene TRBJ2-1; 10 nucleotides align to TRBD2. The CDR3 is made up of 12 amino acids. V lost 6 bases and J lost 15; bases outside the gene matches: 8. From germline, CDR1 is SEHNR and CDR2 FQNEAQ (reference sequence). The CDR3 protein is CASSLGTSGTFF. The CDR3, as DNA: TGTGCCAGCAGTCTAGGTACTAGCGGGACGTTCTTC. Combining the CDR3 with reference TRBV7-9 and TRBJ2-1 gives the whole variable domain DTGVSQNPRHKITKRGQNVTFRCDPISEHNRLYWYRQTLGQGPEFLTYFQNEAQLEKSRLLSDRFSAERPKGSFSTLEIQRTEQGDSAMYLCASSLGTSGTFFGPGTRLTVL.

The gene calls are TRBV7-9 and TRBJ2-7, with TRBD1 matching 8 bases. The J segment lost 2 bases and the V segment lost 1 base, leaving 7 bases of the junction unmatched. The V gene's germline CDR1 is SEHNR and CDR2 FQNEAQ (reference sequence). The CDR3 totals 16 residues. The CDR3 spells CASSLVSGRGPYEQYF. CDR3 nucleotides: TGTGCCAGCAGCTTAGTATCGGGCAGGGGGCCCTACGAGCAGTACTTC.

V is TRBV15 and J is TRBJ1-3; D gene ambiguous. The CDR3 is made up of 13 amino acids. V lost 4 bases and J lost 8, with 12 bases in between. The germline gives CDR1 LNHNV, CDR2 YYDKDF (reference sequence). Written as DNA, the CDR3 is TGTGCCACCAGCACTTACTACCTGGACACCATATATTTT. It is translated as CATSTYYLDTIYF.

This sequence joins TRBV11-2 and TRBJ2-1; 8 bases map to TRBD2. Germline CDR1 SGHAT, CDR2 FQNNGV. This CDR3 contains 15 residues. Trimming cost V 5 bases and J 12 bases; bases outside gene matches: 15. CDR3 sequence (DNA): TGTGCCAGCAGCCGGATCGGGACTAGTGATTATTGGCAGTTCTTC. Translation gives CASSRIGTSDYWQFF.

This sequence joins TRBV7-9 and TRBJ2-7; the D gene is possibly TRBD1 (5 bases). V lost 8 bases and J 3 bases, leaving 8 bases between the germline ends. Germline CDR1 is SEHNR and CDR2 is FQNEAQ (reference sequence). The CDR3 is made up of 11 amino acids. CDR3 amino acids: CASGAYYEQYF. CDR3 bases: TGTGCCAGCGGGGCCTACTACGAGCAGTACTTC.

The J gene is TRBJ2-2, the V gene TRBV4-1; D possibly corresponds to TRBD2 (5 bases). The CDR3 is 17 amino acids. V was shortened by 6 bases and J by 3 bases, with 20 bases between the two germline ends. Germline V lookup: CDR1 MGHRA, CDR2 YSYEKL. CDR3 protein: CASRAAPRGTYTGELFF. In nucleotides, the CDR3 is TGCGCCAGCAGAGCCGCCCCCCGGGGTACTTACACCGGGGAGCTGTTTTTT.

The count of this clone is one. V and J are TRBV30 and TRBJ2-5, with a possible D match to TRBD2 (6 bases). Trimming left V 4 bases short and J 5 bases short, with 14 bases between. Germline V gene data show CDR1 as GTSNPN and CDR2 as SVGIG (reference sequence). The CDR3 length is 13 residues. Here the CDR3 DNA reads TGTGCCTGGACTAGCGTGATTGGGGAGACCCAGTACTTC. Residues: CAWTSVIGETQYF.

This chain connects TRBV9 to TRBJ1-2, with a tentative D call TRBD1 (5 bases). Trimming took 4 bases from V and 10 from J, leaving 14 bases between them. The germline CDR1 and CDR2 sequences are SGDLS and YYNGEE. The CDR3 contains 12 residues. CDR3 amino acids: CASSRGGMDYTF. The DNA for the CDR3 is TGTGCCAGCAGCCGGGGGGGGATGGACTACACCTTC.

J is TRBJ2-2 and V is TRBV7-6, with 9 bases fitting TRBD2. The germline gives CDR1 SGHVS, CDR2 FNYEAQ. The ends lost 3 bases at V and 2 bases at J; junction bases unmatched: 1. The CDR3 covers 15 residues. The CDR3 region is CASSLTSGNTGELFF. CDR3 coding DNA: TGTGCCAGCAGCTTGACTAGCGGTAACACCGGGGAGCTGTTTTTT.

The V gene is TRBV13, the J gene TRBJ1-6; D uncertain. Germline V gene sequence: CDR1 PRHDT, CDR2 FYEKMQ (reference sequence). The CDR3 consists of 15 residues. Trimming stripped 4 bases from V and 7 bases from J, with 14 bases between. CDR3 loop: CASSSSGLANSPLHF. The CDR3 DNA is TGTGCCAGCAGCTCATCTGGACTGGCCAATTCACCCCTCCACTTT.

The chain employs TRBV19 and TRBJ2-5; D might be TRBD1 (6 bases). The V gene lost 6 bases and the J gene lost 5 bases, with 19 bases spanning the gap. CDR3 size: 15 residues. Germline lookup yields CDR1 LNHDA and CDR2 SQIVND (reference sequence). The CDR3 sequence is CASSDGGADGETQYF. The CDR3 DNA follows: TGTGCCAGTAGCGATGGGGGCGCGGACGGGGAGACCCAGTACTTC. The whole variable domain, remainder taken from reference TRBV19 and TRBJ2-5, is DGGITQSPKYLFRKEGQNVTLSCEQNLNHDAMYWYRQDPGQGLRLIYYSQIVNDFQKGDIAEGYSVSREKKESFPLTVTSAQKNPTAFYLCASSDGGADGETQYFGPGTRLLVL.

This chain uses TRBV14 with TRBJ1-2; TRBD1 is a possible D gene (5 bases). The germline CDR1 and CDR2 sequences are SGHDN and FVKESK. The length of the CDR3 is 13 residues. V gave up 6 bases and J gave up 0 bases, with 8 bases separating them. CDR3 amino acids: CASRPTANYGYTF. The CDR3 DNA is TGTGCCAGCAGACCGACAGCTAACTATGGCTACACCTTC.

The gene calls are TRBV28 and TRBJ1-6; D not resolved. The V gene's germline CDR1 is MDHEN and CDR2 SYDVKM. CDR3 size: 16 residues. The V end was cut by 1 base, the J end by 11 bases, with 18 bases between. The CDR3 loop reads CASSLYRTAPNPPLHF. In nucleotides, the CDR3 is TGTGCCAGCAGTTTATATCGTACAGCTCCGAACCCACCCCTCCACTTT.

The chain links TRBV6-4 to TRBJ1-5, with D uncertain. Per germline, CDR1 MRHNA and CDR2 SNTAGT. The CDR3 contains 13 residues. The V end lost 0 bases, the J end lost 9 bases, and 9 bases lay between the germline ends. DNA of the CDR3: TGTGCCAGCAGTGACTCGACAAATGGGCCCCAGCATTTT. Protein product: CASSDSTNGPQHF.

The rearrangement links TRBV9 to TRBJ1-1; maybe TRBD1 (5 bases). V was trimmed by 4 bases and J by 7 bases, leaving 26 bases between them. Germline values: CDR1 SGDLS, CDR2 YYNGEE. The CDR3 length is 17 residues. CDR3 amino acids: CASSTQRGRLDSGEAFF. The CDR3, as DNA: TGTGCCAGCAGCACCCAAAGGGGTAGATTGGATTCTGGTGAAGCTTTCTTT.

The rearrangement links TRBV10-2 to TRBJ1-5, with 9 bases aligning to TRBD1. The CDR3 is 15 residues long. Germline trimming cut 3 bases from V and 6 bases from J; bases unmatched to any gene: 6. Germline CDR1 reads WSHSY; CDR2 reads SAAADI. CDR3 nucleotide sequence: TGCGCCAGCAGTGACCTACAGGGGGCGGGTCAGCCCCAGCATTTT. Protein: CASSDLQGAGQPQHF.

The genes are TRBV2 and TRBJ1-5, with TRBD1 matching over 7 bases. Per germline, CDR1 SNHLY and CDR2 FYNNEI. Trimming at V came to 8 bases and at J to 4 bases, leaving 8 bases not matched to a gene. The CDR3 is made up of 14 amino acids. The CDR3 is CASERGLKNQPQHF. The CDR3, as DNA: TGTGCCAGCGAGAGGGGGCTTAAGAATCAGCCCCAGCATTTT.

This rearrangement joins TRBV28 to TRBJ1-5; D unresolved. Trimming left V 3 bases short and J 4 bases short, with 10 bases between. Germline V gene lookup returns CDR1 MDHEN and CDR2 SYDVKM. This CDR3 region has 14 residues. CDR3 sequence: CASSFRGRNQPQHF. CDR3 DNA: TGTGCCAGCAGTTTCAGAGGTAGAAATCAGCCCCAGCATTTT.

This chain joins TRBV28 and TRBJ1-5, with no clear D. CDR3 size: 16 residues. Between the trimmed V and J ends, which lost 8 bases and 0 bases, there was a span of 17 bases. Germline CDR1 and CDR2: MDHEN and SYDVKM. This CDR3 is CASLTQLGHSNQPQHF. Written as DNA, the CDR3 is TGTGCCAGCCTCACTCAACTGGGCCATAGCAATCAGCCCCAGCATTTT.

J is TRBJ1-1 and V is TRBV28; D might be TRBD1 (5 bases). V lost 3 bases and J lost 5, with 10 bases in between. The CDR3 has 13 amino acids. CDR1 and CDR2 from the germline V gene are MDHEN and SYDVKM. Written as DNA, the CDR3 is TGTGCCAGCAGTTTTGCCGGGGGGACTGAAGCTTTCTTT. It translates to CASSFAGGTEAFF.